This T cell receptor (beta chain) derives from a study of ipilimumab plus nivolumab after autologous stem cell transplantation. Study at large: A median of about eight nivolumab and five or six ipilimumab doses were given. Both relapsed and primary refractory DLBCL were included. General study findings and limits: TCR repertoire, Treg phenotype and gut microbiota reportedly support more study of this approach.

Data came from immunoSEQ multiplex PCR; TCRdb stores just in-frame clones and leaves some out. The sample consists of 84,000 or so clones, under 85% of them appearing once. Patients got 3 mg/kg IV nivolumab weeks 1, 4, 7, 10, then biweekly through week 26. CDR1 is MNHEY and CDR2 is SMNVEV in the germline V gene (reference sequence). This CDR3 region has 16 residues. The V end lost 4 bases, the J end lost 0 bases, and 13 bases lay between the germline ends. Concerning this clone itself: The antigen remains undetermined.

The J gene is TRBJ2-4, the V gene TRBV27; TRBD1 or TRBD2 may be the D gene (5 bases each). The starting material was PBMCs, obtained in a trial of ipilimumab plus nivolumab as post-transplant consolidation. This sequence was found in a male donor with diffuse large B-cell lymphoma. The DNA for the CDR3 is TGTGCCAGCAGTTCGGGGACCCTCATAGCCAAAAACATTCAGTACTTC. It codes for CASSSGTLIAKNIQYF.